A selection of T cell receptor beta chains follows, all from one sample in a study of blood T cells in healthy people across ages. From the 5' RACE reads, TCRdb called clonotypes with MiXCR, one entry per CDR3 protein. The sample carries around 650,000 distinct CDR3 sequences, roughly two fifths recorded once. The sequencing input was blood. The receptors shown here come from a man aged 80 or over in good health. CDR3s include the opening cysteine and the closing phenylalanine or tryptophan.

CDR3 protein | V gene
CASRAGGSGEQYF | TRBV7-9
CASSYPRGRSSYEQYF | TRBV6-6
CASSQDPPLLYNEQFF | TRBV14
CASSLGRGPWDEQYF | TRBV5-1
CASSINRDIPTYEQYF | TRBV5-1
CASSPSGLRNEQFF | TRBV5-1
CASSVGGRDNEQFF | TRBV9
CSARDNTAFRGYTF | TRBV20-1
CSARQTDQPQHF | TRBV20-1
CASSQASTNEKLFF | TRBV4-1
CASSQVKGAGGYTF | TRBV4-3
CVSTKDGRNYGYTF | TRBV6-2/TRBV6-3
CSASPGGGGEQFF | TRBV29-1
CASSNDRGYTEAFF | TRBV6-5
CTSSLPQGQRSGANVLTF | TRBV18
CASSHDRTKGPLNEQFF | TRBV4-3
CASSYSRILGAMSYEQYF | TRBV6-2/TRBV6-3
CSASGLEPYNSPLHF | TRBV20-1
CAISERYRNLYEQYF | TRBV10-3
CASSVESRSEQFF | TRBV9
CASSVALRGSTDTQYF | TRBV9
CASSPFGTVSTDTQYF | TRBV7-6
CSARLSAGAVGELFF | TRBV20-1
CSAREPGLRQETQYF | TRBV20-1
CASSYSGTPSGQYF | TRBV6-6
CASSLVRLAANTGELFF | TRBV5-6
CASTQTHGGEQFF | TRBV6-2/TRBV6-3
CASSLDGLGQNTEAFF | TRBV5-1
CASRTRARSTDTQYF | TRBV6-4
CARRGLANEQFF | TRBV21-1
CASSLRDRGNTQYF | TRBV27
CSVEVTTGGLDGYTF | TRBV29-1
CASRQGAVTGELFF | TRBV6-1
CSVVSGETQYF | TRBV29-1
CASRQRGGSYEQYF | TRBV6-1
CSARDLSKGQGAIGPYNEQFF | TRBV20-1
CASSPRTGNSGANVLTF | TRBV27
CSAQPNRVDEKLFF | TRBV20-1
CASSLNWDSNQPQHF | TRBV5-1
CASSPVRAATEAFF | TRBV5-6
CSARFRASTDTQYF | TRBV20-1
CASSPHLGMNSNQPQHF | TRBV12-3/TRBV12-4
CASSLGQLSSYEQYF | TRBV5-4
CSVEGQGVFDEQYF | TRBV29-1
CASTQGTGSAFF | TRBV3-1
CASSLYRAGDSPLHF | TRBV27
CASSLEGGSTGELFF | TRBV5-1
CASSRQGFTEAFF | TRBV9
CASSPYSTDTQYF | TRBV5-1
CASSLGVSGNQPQHF | TRBV5-1
CASSESKSTYNEQFF | TRBV10-1